This T cell receptor beta chain was observed in a study of HIV-infected children after antiretroviral therapy interruption. Study in general: Recorded EBV and CMV exposure existed for most children. Continuous-treatment samples came from weeks 0, 48 and 150.

The TCR library was built from RNA with a 3' RACE protocol and unique molecular identifiers. TCRdb reprocessed the 3' RACE reads with MiXCR, giving one entry per CDR3 protein. Of about 15,000 distinct CDR3 sequences listed, approximately 3.6% are singletons. Study-wide results and caveats: Naive CD4+ sequences overlapped less between time points once interruption began.

This clonotype has at least ten counts. The antigen is undetermined. CDR1 and CDR2 (germline): SGHTA, FQGTGA. The germline V and J ends were trimmed by 3 bases and 3 bases, with 9 bases remaining between them. The CDR3 has 13 amino acids. Treatment reported: PENTA 11 planned treatment interruption arm or continuous ART arm. V is TRBV7-3 and J is TRBJ2-7, with D perhaps TRBD2 (5 bases). The receptor's source is a pool of human donors with HIV. The material was CD45RO+ CD8+ T cells from PBMCs, pooled from several time points, obtained from a donor given antiretroviral therapy, either interrupted or continuous. Subset in this sample: memory CD8+ CD45RO+ CD45RA- T cells. CDR3 residues: CASSFFRGYEQYF. The DNA for the CDR3 is TGTGCCAGCAGCTTTTTCCGGGGCTACGAGCAGTACTTC.